These 21 T cell receptor beta chains were sequenced from one sample in a study of blood T cell repertoires in COVID-19. The assay was immunoSEQ multiplex PCR, and TCRdb's table has in-frame clones only and misses some. The data show 100,000 or so clones, around 80% seen once. Sequencing was carried out using peripheral blood. These receptors all stem from a man of 80 years or more with acute or convalescent COVID-19.

This clone has only one observation. The rearrangement uses TRBV7-2 and TRBJ2-7, with D perhaps TRBD2 (5 bases). This CDR3 spans 15 amino acids. Germline values: CDR1 SGHTA, CDR2 FQGNSA. V lost 7 bases, J lost 2 bases, and 18 bases lay in between. CDR3 residues: CASTAWSGPAYEQYF. The DNA of the CDR3 is TGTGCCAGCACCGCCTGGAGCGGTCCCGCCTACGAGCAGTACTTC.

The CDR3 DNA reads TGTGCCAGCAGTTTGGGCGTTAATTCACCCCTCCACTTT. Protein sequence: CASSLGVNSPLHF. The chain carries TRBV12-3 or TRBV12-4 and TRBJ1-6; D is uncertain. This CDR3 spans 13 amino acids. The V and J ends lost 3 bases and 6 bases respectively, with 6 bases between them.

The rearrangement uses TRBV3-1 (or the pseudogene TRBV3-2) and TRBJ2-7; the match to TRBD1 covers 8 bases. CDR3 size: 15 residues. V shed 4 bases, J shed 2 bases, and the junction held 7 bases outside the gene matches. The germline V gene has CDR1 LGHDT and CDR2 YNNKEL (reference sequence). The CDR3 loop reads CASSLGLRGPYEQYF. CDR3 bases: TGTGCCAGCAGCCTTGGCCTCAGGGGGCCCTACGAGCAGTACTTC.

The gene calls are TRBV7-7 and TRBJ2-5; D unresolved. This CDR3 is built from 16 residues. The V end was cut by 1 base, the J end by 2 bases, with 14 bases between. CDR1 and CDR2 (germline): SSHAT, FNYEAQ (reference sequence). The CDR3 reads CASSLEEFQTQETQYF. DNA for the CDR3: TGTGCCAGCAGCTTAGAAGAATTTCAGACACAAGAGACCCAGTACTTC.

V usage is TRBV7-2 and J usage is TRBJ2-5; 10 bases agree with TRBD2. The length of the CDR3 is 15 residues. The V and J ends lost 4 bases and 7 bases, in that order; junction bases with no gene match: 9. Germline CDR1 is SGHTA and CDR2 is FQGNSA. The CDR3 coding sequence is TGTGCCAGCAGCTCCACTAGCGGGGATATCGGGACCCAGTACTTC. It is translated as CASSSTSGDIGTQYF.

V is TRBV4-1 and J is TRBJ2-7; 9 positions agree with TRBD1. The CDR3 contains 15 residues. Germline values: CDR1 MGHRA, CDR2 YSYEKL. V was pared by 5 bases and J by 5 bases, with 10 bases of the junction left unmatched. The CDR3 protein is CASSDEGTGIDEQYF. The CDR3 coding sequence is TGCGCCAGCAGCGACGAGGGGACAGGGATTGACGAGCAGTACTTC.

V usage is TRBV5-4 and J usage is TRBJ1-1; D ambiguous. Trimming took off 0 bases at V and 6 bases at J, with 9 bases between the two ends. The CDR3 contains 13 residues. Looked up from germline, CDR1 is SGHNT and CDR2 is YYREEE (reference sequence). DNA of the CDR3: TGTGCCAGCAGCTTGGTAGGCGGCGCTGAAGCTTTCTTT. Protein sequence: CASSLVGGAEAFF.

This chain links TRBV5-1 with TRBJ1-2; a possible D gene is TRBD1 (5 bases). V was trimmed by 0 bases and J by 2 bases, leaving 8 bases between them. The CDR3 runs 14 residues. In germline, CDR1 is SGHRS, CDR2 YFSETQ. The DNA of the CDR3 is TGCGCCAGCAGCTTGGTTGGGGGGAACTATGGCTACACCTTC. It translates to CASSLVGGNYGYTF.

V and J are TRBV14 and TRBJ2-2; D call uncertain. Between the trimmed V and J ends, which lost 0 bases and 2 bases, there was a span of 4 bases. The germline V gene encodes CDR1 SGHDN and CDR2 FVKESK. This CDR3 has 14 residues. CDR3 sequence: CASSQEINTGELFF. For the CDR3, the DNA is TGTGCCAGCAGCCAAGAAATAAACACCGGGGAGCTGTTTTTT.

The gene calls are TRBV5-6 and TRBJ2-7, with unresolved D. Germline lookup yields CDR1 SGHDT and CDR2 YYEEEE. The ends were cut back, 1 base at V and 4 bases at J, with 18 bases in the middle. The CDR3 totals 16 residues. As DNA, the CDR3 is TGTGCCAGCAGCTTGTCAACGCGAGCGCCTCTTTACGAGCAGTACTTC. Its protein is CASSLSTRAPLYEQYF.

The chain uses TRBV29-1 and TRBJ1-2; D possibly corresponds to TRBD1 (5 bases). V was pared by 7 bases and J by 6 bases, with 15 bases between. The germline CDR1 and CDR2 sequences are SQVTM and ANQGSEA. This CDR3 has 12 residues. CDR3 loop: CSAARGVDGYTF. The CDR3 region has the DNA TGCAGCGCAGCGCGGGGGGTGGATGGCTACACCTTC.

The chain has TRBV4-3 and TRBJ1-4; 10 bases are a match to TRBD1. The length of the CDR3 is 15 residues. Germline V lookup: CDR1 LGHNA, CDR2 YSLEER. V was clipped by 5 bases and J by 8 bases; unmatched bases: 8. CDR3 sequence: CASSAMTGGDEKLFF. Here the CDR3 DNA reads TGCGCCAGCAGCGCAATGACAGGGGGCGACGAAAAACTGTTTTTT.

The chain employs TRBV10-3 and TRBJ2-7; D may be TRBD2 (6 bases). The CDR3 runs 14 residues. Germline assignment: CDR1 ENHRY and CDR2 SYGVKD. Deletions cut 6 bases from V and 2 bases from J, with 14 bases between. The CDR3 bases are TGTGCCATCAGGGGGGGAGCAGGGACCTACGAGCAGTACTTC. Translating it yields CAIRGGAGTYEQYF.

V usage is TRBV4-3 and J usage is TRBJ2-5; 7 bases match TRBD2. The trim removed 4 bases at V and 4 bases at J, leaving 3 bases unmatched. Per germline, CDR1 LGHNA and CDR2 YSLEER. The CDR3 extends over 13 amino acids. DNA of the CDR3: TGCGCCAGCAGCCGCGGACTAGTAGAGACCCAGTACTTC. It codes for CASSRGLVETQYF.

The chain carries TRBV9 and TRBJ2-7; D is perhaps TRBD1 (6 bases). The length of the CDR3 is 14 residues. Trimming took 2 bases from V and 3 from J, leaving 12 bases between them. CDR1 is SGDLS, CDR2 YYNGEE, per germline. CDR3 region: CASSVGQGNYEQYF. The CDR3 coding sequence is TGTGCCAGCAGCGTGGGGCAGGGGAACTACGAGCAGTACTTC.

CDR3 amino acids: CASSSTGTWEQYF. Written as DNA, the CDR3 is TGTGCCAGCTCATCCACAGGGACCTGGGAGCAGTACTTC. The chain uses TRBV18 and TRBJ2-7, with D perhaps matching TRBD1 (6 bases). The V end lost 5 bases, the J end lost 7 bases, and 15 bases lay between the germline ends. This CDR3 comprises 13 residues. Germline-derived CDR1 and CDR2 are KGHSH and LQKENI.

V usage is TRBV7-6 and J usage is TRBJ2-7, with 8 positions matching TRBD2. The trim removed 2 bases at V and 3 bases at J, leaving 15 bases unmatched. In germline, CDR1 is SGHVS, CDR2 FNYEAQ. The CDR3 contains 18 residues. The CDR3 DNA sequence: TGTGCCAGCAGCTTAATACCGCCTGGCCGGAGCGGGAGCTACGAGCAGTACTTC. This encodes CASSLIPPGRSGSYEQYF. Full variable domain (outside the CDR3, taken from reference TRBV7-6 and TRBJ2-7): GAGVSQSPRYKVTKRGQDVALRCDPISGHVSLYWYRQALGQGPEFLTYFNYEAQQDKSGLPNDRFSAERPEGSISTLTIQRTEQRDSAMYRCASSLIPPGRSGSYEQYFGPGTRLTVT.

The chain employs TRBV28 and TRBJ2-1; TRBD2 agrees at 9 bases. CDR3 length equals 16 residues. With 4 bases clipped from V and 1 base from J, the junction kept 5 bases outside the gene matches. Per the germline V gene, CDR1 is MDHEN and CDR2 is SYDVKM. The chain's CDR3 is CASSSLSGRSYNEQFF. The CDR3 nucleotides read TGTGCCAGCAGTTCCCTTAGCGGGAGATCCTACAATGAGCAGTTCTTC.

V gene TRBV3-1 (or the pseudogene TRBV3-2) combines with J gene TRBJ2-1; TRBD2 matches at 9 bases. CDR1 is LGHDT, CDR2 YNNKEL, per germline (reference sequence). Losses at the gene ends were 4 bases for V and 7 bases for J; bases not matched to a gene: 11. This CDR3 has 16 amino acids. CDR3 in amino acids: CASSRLASGVVNEQFF. In DNA form, the CDR3 reads TGTGCCAGCAGCCGATTAGCTAGCGGGGTCGTTAATGAGCAGTTCTTC.

The J gene is TRBJ2-6, the V gene TRBV24-1; perhaps TRBD1 as D (6 bases). The length of the CDR3 is 15 residues. V shed 6 bases and J shed 2 bases, with 10 bases lying between them. Germline V CDR1 and CDR2: KGHDR, SFDVKD. CDR3 sequence: CATSYTGPGANVLTF. The CDR3 DNA follows: TGTGCCACCAGTTATACAGGGCCTGGGGCCAACGTCCTGACTTTC.

The chain has TRBV13 and TRBJ2-1; TRBD2 agrees at 14 bases. Looked up from germline, CDR1 is PRHDT and CDR2 is FYEKMQ (reference sequence). The length of the CDR3 is 15 residues. V lost 5 bases and J lost 8; bases outside the gene matches: 5. CDR3 protein: CASSLGLAGADEQFF. The DNA of the CDR3 is TGTGCCAGCAGCCTGGGACTAGCGGGGGCCGATGAGCAGTTCTTC.